Below are 3 T cell receptor beta chains sequenced from a single sample in a study of cytomegalovirus exposure and HLA in healthy donors. Researchers ran the PCR with 60 Vbeta and 13 Jbeta primers. Assay used: immunoSEQ multiplex PCR; TCRdb lists only in-frame clones, some missing. Of roughly 120,000 clones listed, about 78% are singletons. The specimen sequenced was PBMCs. The origin of the receptors is a woman in her forties in good health and CMV-seropositive.

The gene calls are TRBV9 and TRBJ2-5; 7 bases match TRBD1. Near its end, the DNA agrees better with TRBJ2-7, so the J call may be wrong. CDR1 is SGDLS, CDR2 YYNGEE, per germline. This CDR3 has 14 amino acids. CDR3 coding DNA: TGTGCCAGCAGCGTTGACAGGGAAGCCAGCGAGCAGTACTTC. Translation gives CASSVDREASEQYF.

The chain is built from TRBV9 and TRBJ2-5; 8 nucleotides line up with TRBD2. CDR3 length equals 14 residues. The V gene's germline CDR1 is SGDLS and CDR2 YYNGEE. Trimming took 3 bases from V and 4 from J; bases not matched to a gene: 5. The CDR3 bases are TGTGCCAGCAGCGGACCACTAGCGGTAGAGACCCAGTACTTC. The encoded protein is CASSGPLAVETQYF.

This sequence joins TRBV7-2 and TRBJ2-3, with 8 bases that match TRBD2. The CDR3 totals 15 residues. Losses at the gene ends were 5 bases for V and 2 bases for J; bases not matched to a gene: 6. The germline V gene has CDR1 SGHTA and CDR2 FQGNSA. The CDR3: CASSAVGLDTDTQYF. The CDR3 DNA sequence: TGTGCCAGCAGCGCGGTGGGACTAGACACAGATACGCAGTATTTT. The full variable domain, in which reference TRBV7-2 and TRBJ2-3 provide the parts outside the CDR3, is GAGVSQSPSNKVTEKGKDVELRCDPISGHTALYWYRQSLGQGLEFLIYFQGNSAPDKSGLPSDRFSAERTGGSVSTLTIQRTQQEDSAVYLCASSAVGLDTDTQYFGPGTRLTVL.